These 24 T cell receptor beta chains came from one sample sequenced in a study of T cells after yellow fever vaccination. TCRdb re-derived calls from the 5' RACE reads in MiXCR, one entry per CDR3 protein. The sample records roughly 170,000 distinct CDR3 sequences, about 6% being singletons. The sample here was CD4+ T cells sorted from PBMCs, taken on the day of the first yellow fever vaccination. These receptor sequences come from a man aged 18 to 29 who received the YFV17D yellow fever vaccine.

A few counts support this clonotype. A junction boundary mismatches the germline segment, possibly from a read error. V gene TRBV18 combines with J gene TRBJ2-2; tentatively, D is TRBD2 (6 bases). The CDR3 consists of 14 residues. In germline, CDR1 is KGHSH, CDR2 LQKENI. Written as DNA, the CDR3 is TGTGCCACCGCCCGGGGGACGAATACCGGGGAGCTGTTTTTT. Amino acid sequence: CATARGTNTGELFF.

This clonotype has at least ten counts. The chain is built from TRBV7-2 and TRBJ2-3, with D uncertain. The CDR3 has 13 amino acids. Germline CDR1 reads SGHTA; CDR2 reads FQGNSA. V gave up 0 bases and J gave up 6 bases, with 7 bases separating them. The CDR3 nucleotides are TGTGCCAGCAGCTTAGCAATAGGGGATACGCAGTATTTT. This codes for CASSLAIGDTQYF.

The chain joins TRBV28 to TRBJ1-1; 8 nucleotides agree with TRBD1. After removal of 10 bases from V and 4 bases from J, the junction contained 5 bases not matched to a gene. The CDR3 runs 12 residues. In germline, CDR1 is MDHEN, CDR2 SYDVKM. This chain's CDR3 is CATNTGGTEAFF. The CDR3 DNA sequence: TGTGCCACCAATACAGGGGGCACTGAAGCTTTCTTT. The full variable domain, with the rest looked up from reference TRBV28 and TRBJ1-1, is DVKVTQSSRYLVKRTGEKVFLECVQDMDHENMFWYRQDPGLGLRLIYFSYDVKMKEKGDIPEGYSVSREKKERFSLILESASTNQTSMYLCATNTGGTEAFFGQGTRLTVV.

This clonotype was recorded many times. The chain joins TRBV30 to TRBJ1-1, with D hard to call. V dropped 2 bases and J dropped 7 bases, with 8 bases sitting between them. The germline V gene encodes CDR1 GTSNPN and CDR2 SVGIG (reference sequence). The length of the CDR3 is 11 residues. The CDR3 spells CAWSLQVEAFF. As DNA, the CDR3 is TGTGCCTGGAGTCTGCAGGTTGAAGCTTTCTTT.

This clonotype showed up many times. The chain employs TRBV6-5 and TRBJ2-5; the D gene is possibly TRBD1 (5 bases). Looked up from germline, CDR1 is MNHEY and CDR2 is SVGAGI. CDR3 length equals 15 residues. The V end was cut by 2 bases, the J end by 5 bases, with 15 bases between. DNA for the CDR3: TGTGCCAGCAGTTACCAATCAGGGTTAGGGGAGACCCAGTACTTC. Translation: CASSYQSGLGETQYF.

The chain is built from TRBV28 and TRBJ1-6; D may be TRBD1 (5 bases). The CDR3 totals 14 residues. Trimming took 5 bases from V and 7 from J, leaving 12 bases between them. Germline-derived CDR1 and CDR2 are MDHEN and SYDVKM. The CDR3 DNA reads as TGTGCCAGCAGTCCCGGCCAGGGAAATTCACCCCTCCACTTT. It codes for CASSPGQGNSPLHF.

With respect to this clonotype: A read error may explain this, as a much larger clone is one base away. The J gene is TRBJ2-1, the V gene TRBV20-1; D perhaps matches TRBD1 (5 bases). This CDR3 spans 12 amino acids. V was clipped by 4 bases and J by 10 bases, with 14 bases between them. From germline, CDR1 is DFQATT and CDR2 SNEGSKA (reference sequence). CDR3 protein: CSAIDSTDEQFF. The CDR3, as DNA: TGCAGTGCTATCGACTCGACAGACGAGCAGTTCTTC.

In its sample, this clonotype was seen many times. CDR3 in DNA: TGTGCCAGCAGCCCCAGGGGATCCAATCAGCCCCAGCATTTT. Protein: CASSPRGSNQPQHF. The chain is built from TRBV7-2 and TRBJ1-5, with D tentatively TRBD1 (6 bases). Germline lookup yields CDR1 SGHTA and CDR2 FQGNSA. This CDR3 has 14 amino acids. V lost 5 bases and J lost 3, with 11 bases in between.

DNA for the CDR3: TGTGCCAGCAGAGAGGGGACAGGGTCGGTTTACGAGCAGTACTTC. Its translation: CASREGTGSVYEQYF. This chain connects TRBV7-2 to TRBJ2-7, with TRBD1 matching over 9 bases. Germline V gives CDR1 SGHTA, CDR2 FQGNSA. J gave up 4 bases and V 6 bases, and 10 bases lay outside the gene matches. CDR3 length: 15 residues.

The CDR3 DNA sequence: TGTGCCAGCAGTTATTTGGGGTCCCTATCTGGGGCCAACGTCCTGACTTTC. Translated: CASSYLGSLSGANVLTF. The V call is TRBV6-2 or TRBV6-3, the J call TRBJ2-6; D is uncertain. Germline CDR1 MNHEY, CDR2 SVGEGT. CDR3 length: 17 amino acids. The V and J ends lost 3 bases and 1 base respectively, with 13 bases between them.

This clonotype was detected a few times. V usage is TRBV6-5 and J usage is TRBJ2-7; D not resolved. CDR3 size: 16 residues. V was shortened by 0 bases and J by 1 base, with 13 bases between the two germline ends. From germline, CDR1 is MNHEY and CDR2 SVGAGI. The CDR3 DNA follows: TGTGCCAGCAGTTACTCGAGATGGCAGGCGTCCTACGAGCAGTACTTC. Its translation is CASSYSRWQASYEQYF.

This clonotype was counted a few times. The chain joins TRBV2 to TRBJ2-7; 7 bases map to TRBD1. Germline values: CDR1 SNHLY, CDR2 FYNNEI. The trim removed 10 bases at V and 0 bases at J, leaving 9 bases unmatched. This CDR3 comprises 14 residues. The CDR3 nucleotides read TGTGCCAAGAGGGACAGCTCGAGCTCCTACGAGCAGTACTTC. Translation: CAKRDSSSSYEQYF.

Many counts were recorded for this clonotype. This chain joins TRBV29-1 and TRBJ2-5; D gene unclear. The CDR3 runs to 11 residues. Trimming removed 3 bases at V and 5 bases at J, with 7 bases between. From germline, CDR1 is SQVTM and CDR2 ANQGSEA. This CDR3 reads CSVETTETQYF. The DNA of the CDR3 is TGCAGCGTTGAGACCACGGAGACCCAGTACTTC.

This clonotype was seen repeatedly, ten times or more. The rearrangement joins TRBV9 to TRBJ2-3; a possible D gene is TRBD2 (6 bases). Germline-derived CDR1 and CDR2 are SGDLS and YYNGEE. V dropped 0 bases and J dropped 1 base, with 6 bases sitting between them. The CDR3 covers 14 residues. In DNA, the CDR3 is TGTGCCAGCAGCGTAGCTAGCGGCACAGATACGCAGTATTTT. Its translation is CASSVASGTDTQYF.

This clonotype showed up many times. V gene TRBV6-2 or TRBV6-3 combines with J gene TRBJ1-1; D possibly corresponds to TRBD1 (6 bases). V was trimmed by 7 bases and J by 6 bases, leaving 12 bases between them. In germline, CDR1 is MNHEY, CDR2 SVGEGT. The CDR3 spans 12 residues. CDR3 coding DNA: TGTGCCAGCACAGAGTCAGGGGCTGAAGCTTTCTTT. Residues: CASTESGAEAFF.

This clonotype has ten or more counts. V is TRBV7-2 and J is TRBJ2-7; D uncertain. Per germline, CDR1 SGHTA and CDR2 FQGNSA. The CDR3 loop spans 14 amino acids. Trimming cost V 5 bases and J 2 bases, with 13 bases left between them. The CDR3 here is CASSPETTPYEQYF. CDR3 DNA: TGTGCCAGCAGCCCAGAGACCACACCCTACGAGCAGTACTTC.

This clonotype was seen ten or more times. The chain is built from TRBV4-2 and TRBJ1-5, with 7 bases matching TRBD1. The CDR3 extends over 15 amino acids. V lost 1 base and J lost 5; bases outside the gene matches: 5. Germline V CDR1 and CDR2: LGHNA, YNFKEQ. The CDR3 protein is CASSQGVTGDQPQHF. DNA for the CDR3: TGTGCCAGCAGCCAAGGCGTAACAGGGGATCAGCCCCAGCATTTT.

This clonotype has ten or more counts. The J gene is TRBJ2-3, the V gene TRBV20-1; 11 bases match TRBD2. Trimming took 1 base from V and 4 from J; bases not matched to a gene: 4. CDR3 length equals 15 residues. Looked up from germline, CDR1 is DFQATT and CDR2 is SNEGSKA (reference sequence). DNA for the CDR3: TGCAGTGCTAGAGTTGGGACTAGCGGATCAGATACGCAGTATTTT. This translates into CSARVGTSGSDTQYF.

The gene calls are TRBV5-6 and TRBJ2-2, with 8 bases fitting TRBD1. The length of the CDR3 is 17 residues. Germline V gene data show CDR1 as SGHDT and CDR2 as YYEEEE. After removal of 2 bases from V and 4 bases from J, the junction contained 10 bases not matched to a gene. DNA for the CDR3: TGTGCCAGCAGCTTTTTCAGCAGGGGGCGCGGCACCGGGGAGCTGTTTTTT. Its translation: CASSFFSRGRGTGELFF.

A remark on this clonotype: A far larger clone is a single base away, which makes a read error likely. The CDR3 region is CASSMVETQYF. The DNA of the CDR3 is TGCGCCAGCAGCATGGTAGAGACCCAGTACTTC. This rearrangement joins TRBV5-1 to TRBJ2-5; no clear D gene. Germline loops: CDR1 SGHRS, CDR2 YFSETQ. The V end was cut by 4 bases, the J end by 4 bases, with 5 bases between. The CDR3 spans 11 residues.

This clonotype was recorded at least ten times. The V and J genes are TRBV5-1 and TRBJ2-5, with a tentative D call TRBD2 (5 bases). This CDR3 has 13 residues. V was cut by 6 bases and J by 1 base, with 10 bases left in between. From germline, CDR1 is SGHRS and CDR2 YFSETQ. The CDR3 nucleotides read TGCGCCAGCAAGCAAGCGGTCCAAGAGACCCAGTACTTC. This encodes CASKQAVQETQYF.

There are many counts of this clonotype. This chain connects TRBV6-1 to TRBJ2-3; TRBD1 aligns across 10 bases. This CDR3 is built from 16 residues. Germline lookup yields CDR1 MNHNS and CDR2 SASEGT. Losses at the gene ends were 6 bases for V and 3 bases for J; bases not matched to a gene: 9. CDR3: CASSPTRDRGTDTQYF. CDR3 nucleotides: TGTGCCAGCAGCCCAACCCGGGACAGGGGTACAGATACGCAGTATTTT.

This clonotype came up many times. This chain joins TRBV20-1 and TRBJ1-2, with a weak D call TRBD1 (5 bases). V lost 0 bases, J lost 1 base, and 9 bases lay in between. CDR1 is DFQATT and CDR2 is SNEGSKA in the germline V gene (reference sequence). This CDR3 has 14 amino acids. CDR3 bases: TGCAGTGCTAGAGAGCAGGGTTTTAACTATGGCTACACCTTC. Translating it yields CSAREQGFNYGYTF.

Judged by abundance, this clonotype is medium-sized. DNA for the CDR3: TGTGCCAGCTCACCACCGGGTACAGGGGTCCTCTACGAGCAGTACTTC. Amino acid sequence: CASSPPGTGVLYEQYF. The rearrangement uses TRBV18 and TRBJ2-7; 7 nucleotides agree with TRBD1. Germline assignment: CDR1 KGHSH and CDR2 LQKENI. V shed 0 bases and J 3 bases; nucleotides not matched to a gene: 8. The CDR3 sequence is 16 residues long.